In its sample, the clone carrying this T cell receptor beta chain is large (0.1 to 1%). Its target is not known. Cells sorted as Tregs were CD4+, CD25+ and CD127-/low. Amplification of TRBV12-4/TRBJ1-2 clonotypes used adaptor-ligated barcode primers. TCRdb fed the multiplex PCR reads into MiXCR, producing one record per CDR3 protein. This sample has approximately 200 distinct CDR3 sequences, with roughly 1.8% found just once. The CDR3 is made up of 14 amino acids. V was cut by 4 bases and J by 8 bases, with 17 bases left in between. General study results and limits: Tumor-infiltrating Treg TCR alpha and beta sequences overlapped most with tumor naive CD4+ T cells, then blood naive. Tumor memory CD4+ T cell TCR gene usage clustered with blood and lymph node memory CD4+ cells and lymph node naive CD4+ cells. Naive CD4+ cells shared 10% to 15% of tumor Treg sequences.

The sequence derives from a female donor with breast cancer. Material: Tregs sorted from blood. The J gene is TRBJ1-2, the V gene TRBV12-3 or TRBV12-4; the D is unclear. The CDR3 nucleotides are TGTGCCAGCAGTTCGGAAAGGGCGGTAATGGGCTACACCTTC. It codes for CASSSERAVMGYTF.